A single sample gave rise to the 9 T cell receptor beta chains below, sequenced in a study of CD8 T cells in ankylosing spondylitis. TCRdb recomputed calls from the 5' RACE reads with MiXCR, one row per CDR3 protein. The table lists under 450,000 distinct CDR3 sequences, roughly 18% of them singletons. The antigens of these receptors remain unknown. General study findings and limits: Blood from ankylosing spondylitis patients appeared to carry a characteristic roughly eight-variant TCR beta motif.

The sample taken for sequencing was blood, either unsorted or a sorted T cell fraction (not recorded which). All receptors derive from a male donor with ankylosing spondylitis.

The J gene is TRBJ2-5, the V gene TRBV5-1; D remains unclear. Trimming removed 5 bases from V and 2 bases from J, with 19 bases in between. The CDR3 spans 16 residues. Germline V gene data show CDR1 as SGHRS and CDR2 as YFSETQ. CDR3 in DNA: TGCGCCAGCAGTACCCTATCAGTGGCCCGTCAAGAGACCCAGTACTTC. Translating gives CASSTLSVARQETQYF.

This clonotype was observed a handful of times. This chain links TRBV5-5 with TRBJ2-2; the match to TRBD1 covers 7 bases. The germline CDR1 and CDR2 sequences are SGHKS and YYEKEE (reference sequence). With V trimmed by 0 bases and J by 1 base, 3 bases remained unmatched. The CDR3 extends over 16 amino acids. Here the CDR3 DNA reads TGTGCCAGCAGCTTGGGAGGGGGCAGGAACACCGGGGAGCTGTTTTTT. The encoded protein is CASSLGGGRNTGELFF.

This clonotype was counted only a few times. The rearrangement links TRBV12-3 or TRBV12-4 to TRBJ1-1; a possible D gene is TRBD1 (6 bases). The CDR3 contains 13 residues. Trimming took off 6 bases at V and 7 bases at J, with 15 bases between the two ends. The CDR3 sequence is CASSSQGLGEAFF. DNA of the CDR3: TGTGCCAGCAGCTCTCAGGGGTTGGGTGAAGCTTTCTTT.

The chain is built from TRBV28 and TRBJ1-2; TRBD1 aligns across 11 bases. Germline values: CDR1 MDHEN, CDR2 SYDVKM. The trim removed 3 bases at V and 4 bases at J, leaving 4 bases unmatched. The CDR3 sequence is 15 residues long. Written as DNA, the CDR3 is TGTGCCAGCAGTTTCCCCGGGACAGGGGGCTATGGCTACACCTTC. Amino acid sequence: CASSFPGTGGYGYTF.

The V and J genes are TRBV11-2 and TRBJ2-4; TRBD1 aligns across 11 bases. J gave up 0 bases and V 5 bases, and 6 bases lay outside the gene matches. The CDR3 is 17 residues long. Germline assignment: CDR1 SGHAT and CDR2 FQNNGV. CDR3 sequence (DNA): TGTGCCAGCAGCACCCGGACAGGGGGCCTAGCCAAAAACATTCAGTACTTC. This encodes CASSTRTGGLAKNIQYF.

V and J are TRBV28 and TRBJ2-1, with 10 nucleotides matching TRBD1. Germline V CDR1 and CDR2: MDHEN, SYDVKM. V trimming: 6 bases; J trimming: 3 bases; junction bases outside the gene matches: 11. The CDR3 is made up of 17 amino acids. Here the CDR3 DNA reads TGTGCCAGCAGACATCGACCCGGGACAGGGGTCTACAATGAGCAGTTCTTC. This gives the protein CASRHRPGTGVYNEQFF.

The chain uses TRBV5-1 and TRBJ1-3; perhaps TRBD1 as D (5 bases). CDR1 and CDR2 (germline): SGHRS, YFSETQ. With 4 bases removed from V and 1 base from J, the gap between germline ends came to 12 bases. The CDR3 loop spans 15 amino acids. CDR3 region: CASSTDWGSGNTIYF. CDR3 DNA sequence: TGCGCCAGCAGCACCGATTGGGGGTCTGGAAACACCATATATTTT. Using reference TRBV5-1 and TRBJ1-3 for the parts outside the CDR3, the full variable domain is KAGVTQTPRYLIKTRGQQVTLSCSPISGHRSVSWYQQTPGQGLQFLFEYFSETQRNKGNFPGRFSGRQFSNSRSEMNVSTLELGDSALYLCASSTDWGSGNTIYFGEGSWLTVV.

V is TRBV19 and J is TRBJ2-7, with D possibly TRBD1 on 5 matching bases. Germline V gene data show CDR1 as LNHDA and CDR2 as SQIVND (reference sequence). Trimming removed 5 bases from V and 1 base from J, with 12 bases in between. CDR3 size: 14 residues. CDR3 sequence (DNA): TGTGCCAGTAGTCCAGGACATGTATCCTACGAGCAGTACTTC. Residues: CASSPGHVSYEQYF.

This clonotype occurred many times. The genes are TRBV5-1 and TRBJ2-3; TRBD2 matches at 8 bases. The CDR3 sequence is 15 residues long. V dropped 4 bases and J dropped 3; count of bases not matched to a gene: 7. Germline-derived CDR1 and CDR2 are SGHRS and YFSETQ. DNA for the CDR3: TGCGCCAGCAGCCAACTTGAGCGGGAGACAGATACGCAGTATTTT. It encodes CASSQLERETDTQYF. Drawing the rest from reference TRBV5-1 and TRBJ2-3, the complete variable domain is KAGVTQTPRYLIKTRGQQVTLSCSPISGHRSVSWYQQTPGQGLQFLFEYFSETQRNKGNFPGRFSGRQFSNSRSEMNVSTLELGDSALYLCASSQLERETDTQYFGPGTRLTVL.